The 7 T cell receptor beta chains below all came from one sample that was sequenced in a study of blood T cells in healthy people across ages. A second PCR of 7 to 11 cycles used a sample-barcoded 5' primer and a J-beta primer mix. One entry per CDR3 protein, called by TCRdb with MiXCR from the 5' RACE reads. Of over a million distinct CDR3 sequences in the sample, 59% were seen once. Material for sequencing was blood. These receptors were collected from a man aged 18 to 30 in good health.

This rearrangement joins TRBV12-3 or TRBV12-4 to TRBJ2-7, with D perhaps matching TRBD2 (6 bases). The V end was cut by 5 bases, the J end by 11 bases, with 25 bases between. This CDR3 comprises 15 residues. The CDR3 loop is CASSLEWEVPRREYF. CDR3 sequence (DNA): TGTGCCAGCAGTCTTGAGTGGGAGGTCCCTAGAAGGGAGTACTTC.

Concerning this clonotype: Relative to the germline gene, one junction end is altered; a read error may explain this. This sequence joins TRBV7-7 and TRBJ2-3; maybe TRBD2 (6 bases). There are 14 residues in the CDR3. Looked up from germline, CDR1 is SSHAT and CDR2 is FNYEAQ (reference sequence). The CDR3 region has the DNA TGTGCTAGCAGCCCTGGGACTTTCACAGATACGCAGTATTTT. This codes for CASSPGTFTDTQYF.

The J gene is TRBJ2-5, the V gene TRBV6-2 or TRBV6-3; the D is unclear. Trimming stripped 8 bases from V and 2 bases from J, with 12 bases between. The length of the CDR3 is 13 residues. Germline CDR1 and CDR2: MNHEY and SVGEGT. Here the CDR3 reads CASDTVGQETQYF. The CDR3 region has the DNA TGTGCCAGCGACACAGTTGGACAAGAGACCCAGTACTTC.

This clonotype was counted between two and nine times. The chain employs TRBV10-3 and TRBJ2-4; maybe TRBD2 (5 bases). The ends were cut back, 6 bases at V and 6 bases at J, with 9 bases in the middle. Germline CDR1 reads ENHRY; CDR2 reads SYGVKD. This CDR3 has 12 residues. CDR3 in DNA: TGTGCCATCAGGGGAGTTGGAAACATTCAGTACTTC. Amino acids: CAIRGVGNIQYF.

The genes are TRBV4-1 and TRBJ2-7, with D possibly being TRBD2 (6 bases). Trimming took 0 bases from V and 0 from J, leaving 12 bases between them. This CDR3 contains 16 residues. Looked up from germline, CDR1 is MGHRA and CDR2 is YSYEKL. CDR3 sequence (DNA): TGCGCCAGCAGCCAAGATAAATACGGGGGCTCCTACGAGCAGTACTTC. Encoded protein: CASSQDKYGGSYEQYF.

This clonotype was counted only a few times. The V call is TRBV21-1, the J call TRBJ1-4; TRBD1 reflects the table's D call only, with no check against the DNA. TRBV21-1 is a listed pseudogene. This CDR3 has 17 amino acids. The CDR3 nucleotides read TGTGCCAGCAGCAAAGGGGACAGGGGGCATCATAATGAAAAACTGTTTTTT. Protein: CASSKGDRGHHNEKLFF.

This clonotype was seen more than once but under ten times. The V gene is TRBV29-1, the J gene TRBJ2-1; 15 bases agree with TRBD2. The CDR3 is made up of 17 amino acids. The trim removed 4 bases at V and 0 bases at J, leaving 4 bases unmatched. Germline-derived CDR1 and CDR2 are SQVTM and ANQGSEA. The CDR3 DNA sequence: TGCAGCGTTGCGGGACTAGCGGGAGGCCTCTCCTACAATGAGCAGTTCTTC. It is translated as CSVAGLAGGLSYNEQFF.